One sample yielded the 2 T cell receptor beta chains listed below, sequenced in a study of shared clonotypes between healthy human individuals. The table came from immunoSEQ multiplex PCR; TCRdb's copy has only in-frame clones and leaves some out. The sample has approximately 2.1 million clones; about 92% are singletons. The sequenced sample consisted of naive CD4+ T cells from PBMCs. Subset: CD45RA+ positively selected. The receptors were gathered from a young man in good health. Some clones in this sample may be carry-over from other donors' samples.

The genes are TRBV29-1 and TRBJ2-7; TRBD2 is a possible D gene (8 bases). V was shortened by 6 bases and J by 0 bases, with 15 bases between the two germline ends. The CDR3 length is 14 residues. Germline V gene data show CDR1 as SQVTM and CDR2 as ANQGSEA. This chain's CDR3 is CSVAGGQRSYEQYF. The CDR3 DNA reads TGCAGCGTGGCGGGGGGACAGCGCTCCTACGAGCAGTACTTC.

The V call is TRBV6-1, the J call TRBJ2-4, with TRBD1 as a possible D gene (6 bases). V lost 3 bases, J lost 1 base, and 10 bases lay in between. The CDR3 consists of 15 residues. Germline loops: CDR1 MNHNS, CDR2 SASEGT. The CDR3, as DNA: TGTGCCAGCAGTGAGTCTCAGGGGGCCAAAAACATTCAGTACTTC. Its protein product is CASSESQGAKNIQYF.